Listed below are T cell receptor beta chains from one sample, sequenced in a study of blood T cell repertoires in COVID-19. The assay was immunoSEQ multiplex PCR, and TCRdb's table has in-frame clones only and misses some. The sample holds under 200,000 clones, around 90% seen once. Material: peripheral blood. All receptors come from a man between 18 and 35 years old with acute or convalescent COVID-19. Each CDR3 is given with its conserved first and last residue. The D gene is left open where the match is weak. Size tells how often a clone was seen (once, few, many) or the class of an expanded clone, and some rows leave it out.

clone size: NA; V gene: TRBV29-1; D gene: NA; J gene: TRBJ2-2; CDR3 DNA: TGCAGCGTACAGCCACTCCTGAACACCGGGGAGCTGTTTTTT; CDR3 protein: CSVQPLLNTGELFF
clone size: many; V gene: TRBV18; D gene: NA; J gene: TRBJ2-3; CDR3 DNA: TGTGCCAGCTCACCACCTTCGGATACGCAGTATTTT; CDR3 protein: CASSPPSDTQYF
clone size: NA; V gene: TRBV29-1; D gene: NA; J gene: TRBJ2-7; CDR3 DNA: TGCAGCGTCCGAACCGACAGCGTAGTCGAGCAGTACTTC; CDR3 protein: CSVRTDSVVEQYF
clone size: NA; V gene: TRBV18; D gene: TRBD1; J gene: TRBJ1-1; CDR3 DNA: TGTGCCAGCTCACCGGACAGGGGATCCACTGAAGCTTTCTTT; CDR3 protein: CASSPDRGSTEAFF
clone size: NA; V gene: TRBV27; D gene: TRBD1; J gene: TRBJ1-2; CDR3 DNA: TGTGCCAGCAGTTTGGGACAGGGGGCTCTCTATGGCTACACCTTC; CDR3 protein: CASSLGQGALYGYTF
clone size: NA; V gene: TRBV2; D gene: NA; J gene: TRBJ1-1; CDR3 DNA: TGTGCCAGCAGTGCTAGCAGGAACACTGAAGCTTTCTTT; CDR3 protein: CASSASRNTEAFF
clone size: NA; V gene: TRBV6-1; D gene: NA; J gene: TRBJ1-2; CDR3 DNA: TGTGCCAGCAGTGAATGGGCTGGAAACTATGGCTACACCTTC; CDR3 protein: CASSEWAGNYGYTF
clone size: NA; V gene: TRBV30; D gene: TRBD1; J gene: TRBJ1-1; CDR3 DNA: TGTGCCTGGAGGGGGGCAGGGGGCGCTCTGACTGAAGCTTTCTTT; CDR3 protein: CAWRGAGGALTEAFF
clone size: NA; V gene: TRBV3-1/TRBV3-2; D gene: NA; J gene: TRBJ2-3; CDR3 DNA: TGTGCCAGCAGCCAAGTCCCCCCCGGGACCCGCGGGGCAGATACGCAGTATTTT; CDR3 protein: CASSQVPPGTRGADTQYF
clone size: NA; V gene: TRBV29-1; D gene: NA; J gene: TRBJ1-1; CDR3 DNA: TGCAGCGCCTCGGGACATTTGAACACTGAAGCTTTCTTT; CDR3 protein: CSASGHLNTEAFF
clone size: NA; V gene: TRBV19; D gene: TRBD1; J gene: TRBJ1-5; CDR3 DNA: TGTGCCAGTAGATTGGACAGGGACAATCAGCCCCAGCATTTT; CDR3 protein: CASRLDRDNQPQHF
clone size: NA; V gene: TRBV29-1; D gene: NA; J gene: TRBJ2-1; CDR3 DNA: TGCAGCGTTGAATCGCCCAACCGAGGGTCGTTCTTC; CDR3 protein: CSVESPNRGSFF
clone size: NA; V gene: TRBV18; D gene: NA; J gene: TRBJ1-4; CDR3 DNA: TGTGCCAGCTCACCCAGCTTAGGAGGAAGGCCTACCGGTAATGAAAAACTGTTTTTT; CDR3 protein: CASSPSLGGRPTGNEKLFF
clone size: NA; V gene: TRBV6-2/TRBV6-3; D gene: TRBD1; J gene: TRBJ1-1; CDR3 DNA: TGTGCCAGCAGTTACGCAAGGGGGCCAACTGAAGCTTTCTTT; CDR3 protein: CASSYARGPTEAFF
clone size: NA; V gene: TRBV15; D gene: TRBD2; J gene: TRBJ2-3; CDR3 DNA: TGTGCCACCAGCAGAGATGAGGCCGGGACTAGCGGGGGGTATACCACAGATACGCAGTATTTT; CDR3 protein: CATSRDEAGTSGGYTTDTQYF
clone size: few; V gene: TRBV7-9; D gene: NA; J gene: TRBJ2-5; CDR3 DNA: TGTGCCAGCAGCTTAGGCGGTCGGGGGTTGGAAGAGACCCAGTACTTC; CDR3 protein: CASSLGGRGLEETQYF
clone size: NA; V gene: TRBV24-1; D gene: TRBD2; J gene: TRBJ2-3; CDR3 DNA: TGTGCCACCAGTGATACGCCCGAACTAGCGGGAGTTTCCACAGATACGCAGTATTTT; CDR3 protein: CATSDTPELAGVSTDTQYF
clone size: NA; V gene: TRBV5-6; D gene: TRBD1; J gene: TRBJ1-1; CDR3 DNA: TGTGCCAGCAGCTTGGGGACAGGGGGTGGTGAAGCTTTCTTT; CDR3 protein: CASSLGTGGGEAFF
clone size: once; V gene: TRBV27; D gene: TRBD1; J gene: TRBJ2-1; CDR3 DNA: TGTGCCAGCAGTTTATTGGCAGGGGGCCGTAACAATGAGCAGTTCTTC; CDR3 protein: CASSLLAGGRNNEQFF
clone size: NA; V gene: TRBV5-4; D gene: TRBD1; J gene: TRBJ1-2; CDR3 DNA: TGTGCCAGCAGCTCCCGGACAGGGTCTGGCTATGGCTACACCTTC; CDR3 protein: CASSSRTGSGYGYTF
clone size: once; V gene: TRBV23-1; D gene: TRBD1; J gene: TRBJ1-6; CDR3 DNA: TGCGCCAGCAGTCAATCGTTCGGTACAGGGGGCCGGAATTCACCCCTCCACTTT; CDR3 protein: CASSQSFGTGGRNSPLHF
clone size: NA; V gene: TRBV5-4; D gene: TRBD1; J gene: TRBJ1-1; CDR3 DNA: TGTGCCAGCAGCTCCTCCGGGACAGGGTCCACTGAAGCTTTCTTT; CDR3 protein: CASSSSGTGSTEAFF
clone size: NA; V gene: TRBV19; D gene: TRBD1; J gene: TRBJ1-4; CDR3 DNA: TGTGCCAGTAGAAGCAGGGGGGATGAAAAACTGTTTTTT; CDR3 protein: CASRSRGDEKLFF
clone size: NA; V gene: TRBV6-4; D gene: TRBD2; J gene: TRBJ2-3; CDR3 DNA: TGTGCCAGCAGTGGCCGAGCGGGAGTGGCAGATACGCAGTATTTT; CDR3 protein: CASSGRAGVADTQYF
clone size: NA; V gene: TRBV6-4; D gene: TRBD1; J gene: TRBJ1-1; CDR3 DNA: TGTGCCAGCAGTGCCGACAGGGGCACTGAAGCTTTCTTT; CDR3 protein: CASSADRGTEAFF
clone size: NA; V gene: TRBV7-9; D gene: NA; J gene: TRBJ1-1; CDR3 DNA: TGTGCCAGCAGCTTAGTAGGCAGGGAAAACACTGAAGCTTTCTTT; CDR3 protein: CASSLVGRENTEAFF
clone size: NA; V gene: TRBV27; D gene: TRBD2; J gene: TRBJ2-7; CDR3 DNA: TGTGCCAGCAGTTTACGGGCGGGAGGATATTACGAGCAGTACTTC; CDR3 protein: CASSLRAGGYYEQYF
clone size: NA; V gene: TRBV3-1/TRBV3-2; D gene: NA; J gene: TRBJ1-1; CDR3 DNA: TGTGCCAGCAGCCAAGTGGGCCTAGAGGGGAACACTGAAGCTTTCTTT; CDR3 protein: CASSQVGLEGNTEAFF
clone size: NA; V gene: TRBV21-1; D gene: NA; J gene: TRBJ2-2; CDR3 DNA: TGTGCCAGCAGCAAAAGCCGTAGGGGACAGGGATCAACCGGGGAGCTGTTTTTT; CDR3 protein: CASSKSRRGQGSTGELFF
clone size: NA; V gene: TRBV27; D gene: TRBD1; J gene: TRBJ1-3; CDR3 DNA: TGTGCCAGCCGACAGGGCCCCTCTGGAAACACCATATATTTT; CDR3 protein: CASRQGPSGNTIYF
clone size: NA; V gene: TRBV12-2; D gene: NA; J gene: TRBJ1-2; CDR3 DNA: TGTGCAACGGAGAGCAGTAACAGGGCCTATGGCTACACCTTC; CDR3 protein: CATESSNRAYGYTF
clone size: NA; V gene: TRBV27; D gene: TRBD1; J gene: TRBJ1-1; CDR3 DNA: TGTGCCAGCAGCTGGACAGGGGGTGTCACTGAAGCTTTCTTT; CDR3 protein: CASSWTGGVTEAFF
clone size: NA; V gene: TRBV12-5; D gene: TRBD1; J gene: TRBJ1-2; CDR3 DNA: TGTGCTAGTGGTTTGGTGACCGGGACAGGGAGTTTAGGCTATGGCTACACCTTC; CDR3 protein: CASGLVTGTGSLGYGYTF
clone size: once; V gene: TRBV6-5; D gene: NA; J gene: TRBJ2-7; CDR3 DNA: TGTGCCAGCAGTCACTACAGTAACTCCTACGAGCAGTACTTC; CDR3 protein: CASSHYSNSYEQYF
clone size: NA; V gene: TRBV27; D gene: TRBD1; J gene: TRBJ1-2; CDR3 DNA: TGTGCCAGCAGTTTGGCCGGGACAGTAGCCTATGGCTACACCTTC; CDR3 protein: CASSLAGTVAYGYTF
clone size: NA; V gene: TRBV27; D gene: TRBD1; J gene: TRBJ2-3; CDR3 DNA: TGTGCCAGCAGTTTGACGAGGGGGCAGGGGGCCTCGGGCGGGGACACAGATACGCAGTATTTT; CDR3 protein: CASSLTRGQGASGGDTDTQYF
clone size: NA; V gene: TRBV11-2; D gene: NA; J gene: TRBJ2-1; CDR3 DNA: TGTGCCAGCAGCCCCCGTTTCTTGGGCTACTCCTACAATGAGCAGTTCTTC; CDR3 protein: CASSPRFLGYSYNEQFF
clone size: NA; V gene: TRBV27; D gene: NA; J gene: TRBJ1-2; CDR3 DNA: TGTGCCAGCAGTTTAGGGGGCGGTGGCTACACCTTC; CDR3 protein: CASSLGGGGYTF
clone size: once; V gene: TRBV27; D gene: TRBD2; J gene: TRBJ2-7; CDR3 DNA: TGTGCCAGCAGCTCTATTTGGCTAGCGGGAAGGTCGGTTTACGAGCAGTACTTC; CDR3 protein: CASSSIWLAGRSVYEQYF
clone size: NA; V gene: TRBV4-2; D gene: NA; J gene: TRBJ2-1; CDR3 DNA: TGTGCCAGCAGCCAAGTCTCATACTCCGCGGGCCACAATGAGCAGTTCTTC; CDR3 protein: CASSQVSYSAGHNEQFF
clone size: once; V gene: TRBV14; D gene: TRBD1; J gene: TRBJ2-1; CDR3 DNA: TGTGCCAGCAAGAGGACAGGGGGGGTCGGTGAGCAGTTCTTC; CDR3 protein: CASKRTGGVGEQFF
clone size: NA; V gene: TRBV5-1; D gene: NA; J gene: TRBJ1-2; CDR3 DNA: TGCGCCAGCAGCCTAGGACAGAGTCTCAATGGCTACACCTTC; CDR3 protein: CASSLGQSLNGYTF
clone size: NA; V gene: TRBV5-1; D gene: TRBD1; J gene: TRBJ1-1; CDR3 DNA: TGCGCCAGCAGTAGGGAAACAGGGGGCGTCACTGAAGCTTTCTTT; CDR3 protein: CASSRETGGVTEAFF
clone size: NA; V gene: TRBV19; D gene: TRBD1; J gene: TRBJ1-2; CDR3 DNA: TGTGCCAGTAGTATGAAGGGACAGGGGGCAATCGGAAGTTATGGCTACACCTTC; CDR3 protein: CASSMKGQGAIGSYGYTF
clone size: NA; V gene: TRBV12-3/TRBV12-4; D gene: NA; J gene: TRBJ1-5; CDR3 DNA: TGTGCCAGCAGTTTAAGGGGCGGGCCCCAGCATTTT; CDR3 protein: CASSLRGGPQHF
clone size: NA; V gene: TRBV5-1; D gene: TRBD1; J gene: TRBJ2-5; CDR3 DNA: TGCGCCAGCAGCCTCGGGACAGGGGGCGAGACCCAGTACTTC; CDR3 protein: CASSLGTGGETQYF
clone size: few; V gene: TRBV27; D gene: TRBD1; J gene: TRBJ2-7; CDR3 DNA: TGTGCCAGCAGTGCCCGGACAGGGGCCCTCGGAGGCGAGCAGTACTTC; CDR3 protein: CASSARTGALGGEQYF
clone size: NA; V gene: TRBV14; D gene: NA; J gene: TRBJ1-1; CDR3 DNA: TGTGCCAGCAGCCAACTGGCATTGAACACTGAAGCTTTCTTT; CDR3 protein: CASSQLALNTEAFF